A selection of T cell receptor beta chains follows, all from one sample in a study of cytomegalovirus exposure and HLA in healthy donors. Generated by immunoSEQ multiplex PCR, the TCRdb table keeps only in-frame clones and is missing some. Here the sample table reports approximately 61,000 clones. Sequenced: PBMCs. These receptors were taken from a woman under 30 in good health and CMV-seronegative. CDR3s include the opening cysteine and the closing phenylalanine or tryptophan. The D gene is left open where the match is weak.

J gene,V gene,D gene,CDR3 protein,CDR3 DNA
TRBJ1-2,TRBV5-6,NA,CASSLFSGNYGYTF,TGTGCCAGCAGCTTATTTTCAGGGAACTATGGCTACACCTTC
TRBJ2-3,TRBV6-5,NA,CASRVAGGTDTQYF,TGTGCCAGCAGAGTTGCCGGGGGAACAGATACGCAGTATTTT
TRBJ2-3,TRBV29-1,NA,CSVDPSTDTQYF,TGCAGCGTTGACCCAAGCACAGATACGCAGTATTTT
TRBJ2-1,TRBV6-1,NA,CASSPSGPGGEQFF,TGTGCCAGCAGTCCCAGCGGACCGGGCGGTGAGCAGTTCTTC
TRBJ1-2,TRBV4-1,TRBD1,CASSPRTGGGYGYTF,TGCGCCAGCAGCCCCCGGACAGGGGGGGGGTATGGCTACACCTTC
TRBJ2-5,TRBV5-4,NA,CASSLAKGVQVAQYF,TGTGCCAGCAGCTTGGCGAAAGGGGTCCAAGTGGCCCAGTACTTC
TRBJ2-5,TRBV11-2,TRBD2,CASSLGTSGGQETQYF,TGTGCCAGCAGCCTAGGGACTAGCGGGGGTCAAGAGACCCAGTACTTC
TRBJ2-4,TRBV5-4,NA,CASSLRGNTQLPNIQYF,TGTGCCAGCAGCTTGAGGGGGAACACCCAACTTCCAAACATTCAGTACTTC
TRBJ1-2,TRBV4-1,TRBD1,CASSQAGTAYGYTF,TGCGCCAGCAGCCAAGCTGGGACAGCCTATGGCTACACCTTC
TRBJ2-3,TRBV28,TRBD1,CASSHTGGTDTQYF,TGTGCCAGCAGTCATACAGGGGGCACAGATACGCAGTATTTT
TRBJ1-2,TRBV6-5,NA,CASPRRQVDYGYTF,TGTGCCAGCCCCCGCCGTCAGGTAGACTATGGCTACACCTTC
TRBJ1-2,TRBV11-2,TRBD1,CASSYRQGSEGYTF,TGTGCCAGCAGCTACCGACAGGGATCAGAGGGCTACACCTTC
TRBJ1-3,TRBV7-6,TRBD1,CASSFTGTGTGNTIYF,TGTGCCAGCAGCTTTACCGGGACAGGGACTGGAAACACCATATATTTT
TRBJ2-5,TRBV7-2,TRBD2,CASSLGGGQETQYF,TGTGCCAGCAGCCTTGGCGGGGGCCAAGAGACCCAGTACTTC
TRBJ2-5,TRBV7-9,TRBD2,CASRSLAGPLRETQYF,TGTGCCAGCAGGTCGCTAGCGGGGCCTCTTCGGGAGACCCAGTACTTC
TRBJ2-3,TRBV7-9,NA,CASSFGRIRVDTQYF,TGTGCCAGCAGCTTTGGCCGTATCCGGGTAGATACGCAGTATTTT
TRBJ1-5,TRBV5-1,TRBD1,CASSPTGGNQPQHF,TGCGCCAGCAGCCCCACAGGGGGCAATCAGCCCCAGCATTTT
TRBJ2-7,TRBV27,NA,CASSRLVIYEQYF,TGTGCCAGCAGCCGTCTAGTCATCTACGAGCAGTACTTC
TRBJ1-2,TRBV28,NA,CASIGSEDGYTF,TGTGCCAGCATCGGTTCAGAGGATGGCTACACCTTC
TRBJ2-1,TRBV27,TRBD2,CASSPLAGGLNEQFF,TGTGCCAGCAGTCCCTTAGCGGGGGGTCTCAATGAGCAGTTCTTC
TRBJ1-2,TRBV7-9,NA,CASSFQRQGGGYTF,TGTGCCAGCAGCTTTCAGAGGCAGGGCGGCGGCTACACCTTC
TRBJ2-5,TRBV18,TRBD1,CASSPRGQTQETQYF,TGTGCCAGCTCACCACGGGGACAGACCCAAGAGACCCAGTACTTC
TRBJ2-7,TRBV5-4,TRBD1,CASSRDRSYEQYF,TGTGCCAGCAGCCGGGACAGATCCTACGAGCAGTACTTC
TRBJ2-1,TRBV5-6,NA,CASSQTPSGEQFF,TGTGCCAGCAGCCAAACCCCCAGCGGGGAGCAGTTCTTC
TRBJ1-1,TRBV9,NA,CASSHRGGLFDMAFF,TGTGCCAGCAGCCACCGGGGGGGACTATTTGATATGGCTTTCTTT
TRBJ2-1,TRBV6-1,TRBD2,CASSEISGGYNEQFF,TGTGCCAGCAGTGAAATCTCGGGAGGCTACAATGAGCAGTTCTTC
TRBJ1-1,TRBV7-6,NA,CASSLVTPLTENTEAFF,TGTGCCAGCAGCTTAGTGACGCCCCTAACAGAGAACACTGAAGCTTTCTTT
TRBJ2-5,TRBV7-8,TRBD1,CASSSGQGSGETQYF,TGTGCCAGCAGCTCAGGACAGGGTTCGGGAGAGACCCAGTACTTC
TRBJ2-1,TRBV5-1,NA,CASSLEAGIYYNEQFF,TGCGCCAGCAGCTTGGAGGCGGGGATATACTACAATGAGCAGTTCTTC
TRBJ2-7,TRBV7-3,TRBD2,CASSPGGLAGTEQYF,TGTGCCAGCAGCCCCGGGGGACTAGCGGGCACCGAGCAGTACTTC
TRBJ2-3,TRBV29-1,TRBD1,CSVDGGTGSTDTQYF,TGCAGCGTTGATGGCGGGACAGGAAGCACAGATACGCAGTATTTT
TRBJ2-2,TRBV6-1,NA,CASREGATGELFF,TGTGCCAGCAGGGAGGGTGCAACCGGGGAGCTGTTTTTT
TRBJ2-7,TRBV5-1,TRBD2,CASSYRTSGSSSYEQYF,TGCGCCAGCAGCTATCGGACTAGCGGATCCTCTTCCTACGAGCAGTACTTC
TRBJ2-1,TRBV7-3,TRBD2,CASSLQAGINYNEQFF,TGTGCCAGCAGCCTGCAAGCGGGGATAAACTACAATGAGCAGTTCTTC
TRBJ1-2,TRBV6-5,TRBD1,CASSYDRRGGGYTF,TGTGCCAGCAGTTACGACAGAAGAGGGGGCGGCTACACCTTC
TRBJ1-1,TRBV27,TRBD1,CASSIRPGQGGTEAFF,TGTGCCAGCAGCATACGACCGGGACAGGGAGGCACTGAAGCTTTCTTT
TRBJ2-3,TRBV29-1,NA,CSAGDYALTDTQYF,TGCAGCGCAGGGGACTATGCCCTCACAGATACGCAGTATTTT
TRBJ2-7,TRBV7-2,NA,CASSFPQGSYEQYF,TGTGCCAGCAGCTTCCCACAGGGTAGCTACGAGCAGTACTTC
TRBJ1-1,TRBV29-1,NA,CSVAVVGNTEAFF,TGCAGCGTTGCCGTGGTCGGGAACACTGAAGCTTTCTTT
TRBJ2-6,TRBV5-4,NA,CASSLDLSGANVLTF,TGTGCCAGCAGCTTGGACTTATCTGGGGCCAACGTCCTGACTTTC
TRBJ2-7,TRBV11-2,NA,CASSLGGSVYEQYF,TGTGCCAGCAGCTTAGGAGGCAGTGTCTACGAGCAGTACTTC
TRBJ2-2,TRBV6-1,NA,CASSKGLDTGELFF,TGTGCCAGCAGCAAGGGACTCGACACCGGGGAGCTGTTTTTT
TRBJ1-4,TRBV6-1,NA,CASSEMTAGEKLFF,TGTGCCAGCAGTGAAATGACGGCGGGGGAAAAACTGTTTTTT
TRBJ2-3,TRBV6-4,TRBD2,CASSVWGGTTDTQYF,TGTGCCAGCAGTGTATGGGGGGGGACTACAGATACGCAGTATTTT
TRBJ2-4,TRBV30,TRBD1,CAPGYNGQGAVGRAKNIQYF,TGTGCCCCGGGATACAATGGACAGGGGGCTGTGGGGAGAGCCAAAAACATTCAGTACTTC
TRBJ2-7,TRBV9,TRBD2,CASSVVPGLAGKNEQYF,TGTGCCAGCAGCGTTGTACCGGGACTAGCGGGAAAGAACGAGCAGTACTTC
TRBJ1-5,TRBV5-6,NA,CASNGFYSNQPQHF,TGTGCCAGCAACGGGTTTTATAGCAATCAGCCCCAGCATTTT
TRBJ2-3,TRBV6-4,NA,CASSDSATDTQYF,TGTGCCAGCAGTGACTCGGCTACAGATACGCAGTATTTT
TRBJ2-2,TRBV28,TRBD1,CAAGGPNTGELFF,TGTGCCGCAGGGGGTCCGAACACCGGGGAGCTGTTTTTT
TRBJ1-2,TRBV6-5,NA,CASSVNTGTPNGYTF,TGTGCCAGCAGTGTTAATACCGGGACTCCGAATGGCTACACCTTC
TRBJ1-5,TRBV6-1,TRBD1,CASSAASPDRENQPQHF,TGTGCCAGCAGTGCCGCTTCCCCGGACAGGGAAAATCAGCCCCAGCATTTT
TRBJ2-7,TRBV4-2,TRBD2,CASTSSPSGSGASYEQYF,TGTGCCAGCACCTCAAGCCCCTCCGGCAGCGGGGCTTCCTACGAGCAGTACTTC
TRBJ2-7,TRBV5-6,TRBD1,CASSFRDRGYEQYF,TGTGCCAGCAGCTTCCGGGACAGGGGCTACGAGCAGTACTTC
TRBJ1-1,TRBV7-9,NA,CASSKTGDTEAFF,TGTGCCAGCAGTAAGACAGGAGACACTGAAGCTTTCTTT
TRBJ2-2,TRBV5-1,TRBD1,CASSLEGALTGELFF,TGCGCCAGCAGCTTGGAGGGGGCGCTGACCGGGGAGCTGTTTTTT
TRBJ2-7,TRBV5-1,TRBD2,CASRLLAGGTYEQYF,TGCGCCAGCAGATTACTAGCGGGGGGTACCTACGAGCAGTACTTC
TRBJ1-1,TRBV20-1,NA,CSARERGGAFF,TGCAGTGCTAGAGAGCGGGGGGGAGCTTTCTTT
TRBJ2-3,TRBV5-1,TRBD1,CASSSGQESTDTQYF,TGCGCCAGCAGCTCCGGACAGGAGAGCACAGATACGCAGTATTTT